This TCR beta chain was obtained from a study of CD8+CD57+ T cells in acquired aplastic anemia. About the study: Sorted CD4+ and CD8+ cells yielded roughly 3.4 ug of DNA on average. An average of roughly 11 million reads for CD4+ cells was obtained from healthy donors. General study findings and limits: The same twenty-nine CD8+ CDR3 sequences occurred in patients and in controls. Statistical testing detected no significant gap in CD8+ Simpson's diversity between patients and controls.

Germline lookup yields CDR1 SGHAT and CDR2 FQDESV (reference sequence). The CDR3 contains 17 residues. With 5 bases clipped from V and 5 bases from J, the junction kept 14 bases outside the gene matches. This clonotype was detected once. The antigen is not known. Profiling that covered TCR beta VDJ and CDR3 relied on genomic DNA as its template. TCRdb passed the reads through MiXCR, listing each CDR3 protein once. Of tens of thousands of distinct CDR3 sequences listed, around 67% were seen once; the top ten hold about a quarter. This clonotype was sampled from a human donor in good health, serving as a control. The chain carries TRBV11-1 and TRBJ2-5; 10 bases are a match to TRBD2. Sample: sorted CD4+, CD8+, or CD8+CD57+ T cells (not recorded which) from PBMCs. CDR3 bases: TGTGCCAGCAGCCCGTTAGCGGGAGGAGGGTCTTGGGAGACCCAGTACTTC. Its protein product is CASSPLAGGGSWETQYF.